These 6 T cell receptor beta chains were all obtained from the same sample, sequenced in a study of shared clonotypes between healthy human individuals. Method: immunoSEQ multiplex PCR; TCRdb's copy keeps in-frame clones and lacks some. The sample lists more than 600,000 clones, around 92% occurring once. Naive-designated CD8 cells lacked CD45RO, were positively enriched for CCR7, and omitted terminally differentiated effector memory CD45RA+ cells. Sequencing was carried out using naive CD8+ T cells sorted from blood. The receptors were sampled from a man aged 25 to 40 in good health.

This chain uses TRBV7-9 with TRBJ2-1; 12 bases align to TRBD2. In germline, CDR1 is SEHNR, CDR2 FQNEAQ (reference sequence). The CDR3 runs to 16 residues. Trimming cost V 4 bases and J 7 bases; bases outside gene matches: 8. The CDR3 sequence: CASSSPLAGGRNEQFF. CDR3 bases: TGTGCCAGCAGCTCACCACTAGCGGGAGGCAGGAATGAGCAGTTCTTC.

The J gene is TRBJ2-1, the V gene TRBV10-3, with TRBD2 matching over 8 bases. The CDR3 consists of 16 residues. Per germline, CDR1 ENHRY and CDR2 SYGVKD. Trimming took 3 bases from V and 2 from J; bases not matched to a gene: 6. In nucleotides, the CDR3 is TGTGCCATCAGTGAATTAAGGGGACTAGCCTACAATGAGCAGTTCTTC. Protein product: CAISELRGLAYNEQFF.

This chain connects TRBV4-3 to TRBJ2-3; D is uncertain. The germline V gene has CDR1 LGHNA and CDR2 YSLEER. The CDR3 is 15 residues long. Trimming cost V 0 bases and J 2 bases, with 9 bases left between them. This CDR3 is CASSQEIASTDTQYF. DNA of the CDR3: TGCGCCAGCAGCCAAGAGATTGCCTCCACAGATACGCAGTATTTT.

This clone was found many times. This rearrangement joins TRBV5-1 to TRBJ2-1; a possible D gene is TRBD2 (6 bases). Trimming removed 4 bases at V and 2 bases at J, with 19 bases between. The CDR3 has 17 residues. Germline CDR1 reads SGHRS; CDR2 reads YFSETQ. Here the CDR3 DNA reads TGCGCCAGCAGCGCGCCCGGAGGGAGTTCCACCTACAATGAGCAGTTCTTC. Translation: CASSAPGGSSTYNEQFF.

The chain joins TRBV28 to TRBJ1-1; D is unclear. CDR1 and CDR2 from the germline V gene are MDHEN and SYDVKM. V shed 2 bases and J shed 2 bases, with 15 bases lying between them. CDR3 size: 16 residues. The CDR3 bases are TGTGCCAGCAGTTTACTCGTTTCGACAACCAACACTGAAGCTTTCTTT. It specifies CASSLLVSTTNTEAFF. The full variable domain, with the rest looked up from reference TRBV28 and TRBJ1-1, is DVKVTQSSRYLVKRTGEKVFLECVQDMDHENMFWYRQDPGLGLRLIYFSYDVKMKEKGDIPEGYSVSREKKERFSLILESASTNQTSMYLCASSLLVSTTNTEAFFGQGTRLTVV.

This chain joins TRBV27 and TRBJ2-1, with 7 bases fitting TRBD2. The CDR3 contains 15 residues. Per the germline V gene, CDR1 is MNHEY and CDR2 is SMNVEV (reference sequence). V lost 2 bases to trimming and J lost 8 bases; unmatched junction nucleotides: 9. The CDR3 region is CASSLGGRASDEQFF. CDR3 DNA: TGTGCCAGCAGTTTAGGTGGGAGGGCCTCCGATGAGCAGTTCTTC.